Presented here are 3 T cell receptor beta chains from one specimen sequenced in a study of post-analysis software for immune sequencing data. Antigens of these TCRs are unknown. Points from the study as a whole: The study found TRBV5-6, TRBV5-1 and TRBV20-1 among roughly 5 TRBV segments more frequent in patients than controls.

cDNA libraries for TCR beta contained unique molecular identifiers. TCRdb re-called the PCR reads through MiXCR, storing one row per CDR3 protein. The sample contains a few hundred thousand distinct CDR3 sequences, roughly 36% of which appear only once. The sequenced sample was blood. The source of these receptors is a girl aged 10-17 years with multiple sclerosis.

A few counts support this clonotype. This chain links TRBV20-1 with TRBJ2-3, with D possibly TRBD1 on 5 matching bases. Germline lookup yields CDR1 DFQATT and CDR2 SNEGSKA (reference sequence). The CDR3 is made up of 15 amino acids. Trimming took off 0 bases at V and 1 base at J, with 11 bases between the two ends. The CDR3 here is CSARDYQGGTDTQYF. CDR3 DNA: TGCAGTGCTAGAGATTACCAGGGCGGCACAGATACGCAGTATTTT.

This clonotype was found many times. V usage is TRBV12-3 or TRBV12-4 and J usage is TRBJ2-7; D is perhaps TRBD2 (5 bases). CDR3 size: 13 residues. Trimming removed 3 bases at V and 3 bases at J, with 9 bases between. CDR3 in DNA: TGTGCCAGCAGTTTTACGGCGGGCTACGAGCAGTACTTC. Translation gives CASSFTAGYEQYF.

This clonotype has only a few counts. The chain couples TRBV5-8 to TRBJ2-1; 16 positions agree with TRBD2. The CDR3 runs to 18 residues. Germline CDR1 and CDR2: SGHTS and YDEGEE. V was clipped by 4 bases and J by 2 bases; unmatched bases: 6. CDR3 residues: CASSAGLAGGWAYNEQFF. CDR3 nucleotides: TGTGCCAGCAGCGCGGGACTAGCGGGGGGGTGGGCCTACAATGAGCAGTTCTTC. The full variable domain, with the rest looked up from reference TRBV5-8 and TRBJ2-1, is EAGVTQSPTHLIKTRGQQATLRCSPISGHTSVYWYQQALGLGLQFLLWYDEGEERNRGNFPPRFSGRQFPNYSSELNVNALELEDSALYLCASSAGLAGGWAYNEQFFGPGTRLTVL.